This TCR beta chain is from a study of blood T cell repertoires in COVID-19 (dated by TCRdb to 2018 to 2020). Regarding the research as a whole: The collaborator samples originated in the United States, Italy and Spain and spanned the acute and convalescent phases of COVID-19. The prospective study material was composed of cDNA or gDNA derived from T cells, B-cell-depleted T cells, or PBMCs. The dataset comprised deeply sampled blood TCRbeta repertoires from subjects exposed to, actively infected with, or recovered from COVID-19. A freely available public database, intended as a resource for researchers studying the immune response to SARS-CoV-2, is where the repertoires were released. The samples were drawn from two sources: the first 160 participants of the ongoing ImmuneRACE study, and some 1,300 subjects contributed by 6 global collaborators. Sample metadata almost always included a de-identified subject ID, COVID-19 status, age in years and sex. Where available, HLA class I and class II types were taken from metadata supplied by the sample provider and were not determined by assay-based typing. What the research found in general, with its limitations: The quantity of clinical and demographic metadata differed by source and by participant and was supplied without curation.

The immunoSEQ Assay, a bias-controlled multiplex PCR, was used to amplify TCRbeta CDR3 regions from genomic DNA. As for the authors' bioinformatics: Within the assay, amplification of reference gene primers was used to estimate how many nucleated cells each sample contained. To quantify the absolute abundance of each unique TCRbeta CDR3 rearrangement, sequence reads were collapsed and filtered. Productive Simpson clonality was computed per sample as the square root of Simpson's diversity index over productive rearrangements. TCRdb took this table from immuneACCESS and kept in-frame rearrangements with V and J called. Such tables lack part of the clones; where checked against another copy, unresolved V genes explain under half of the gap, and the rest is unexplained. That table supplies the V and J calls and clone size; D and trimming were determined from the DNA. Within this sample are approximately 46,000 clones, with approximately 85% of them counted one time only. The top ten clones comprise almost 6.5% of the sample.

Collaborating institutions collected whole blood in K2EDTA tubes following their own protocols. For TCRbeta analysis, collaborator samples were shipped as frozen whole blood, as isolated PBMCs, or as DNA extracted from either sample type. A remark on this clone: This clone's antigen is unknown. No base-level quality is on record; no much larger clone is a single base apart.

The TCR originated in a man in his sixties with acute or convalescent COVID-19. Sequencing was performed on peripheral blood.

The CDR3 here reads CASSLFGREQPQHF. The DNA sequence is TGTGCCAGCAGTTTATTTGGGAGAGAACAGCCCCAGCATTTT. This chain is built from TRBV27 and TRBJ1-5; too little of a D gene remains to name it. Counted from cysteine to phenylalanine, this CDR3 has 14 amino acids. Just the 42-base CDR3 DNA is kept, in frame starting at base 1. From the germline V gene (reference sequence), CDR1 is MNHEY and CDR2 is SMNVEV. V and J are truncated by 1 base and 7 bases respectively, leaving an intervening sequence of 11 bases.